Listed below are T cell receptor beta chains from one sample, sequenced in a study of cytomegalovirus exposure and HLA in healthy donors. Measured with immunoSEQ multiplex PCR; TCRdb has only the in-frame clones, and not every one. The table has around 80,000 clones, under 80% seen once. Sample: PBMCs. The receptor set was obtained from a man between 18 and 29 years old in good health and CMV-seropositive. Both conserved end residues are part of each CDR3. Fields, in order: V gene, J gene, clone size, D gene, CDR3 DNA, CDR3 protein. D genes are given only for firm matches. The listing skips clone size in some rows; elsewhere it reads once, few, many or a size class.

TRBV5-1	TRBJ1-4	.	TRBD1	TGCGCCAGTCGGCGGGACAGGGGAAGGGAAAAACTGTTTTTT	CASRRDRGREKLFF
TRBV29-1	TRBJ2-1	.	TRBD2	TGCAGCGTTGAGGCTAGCGGGGGGGCTTTCTACAATGAGCAGTTCTTC	CSVEASGGAFYNEQFF
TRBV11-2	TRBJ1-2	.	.	TGTGCCAGCAGCCCTACCCAGGGGCCCTATGGCTACACCTTC	CASSPTQGPYGYTF
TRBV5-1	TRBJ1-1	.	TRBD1	TGCGCCAGCAGCTTGGTGGGGGACAGCCAAGCTTTCTTT	CASSLVGDSQAFF
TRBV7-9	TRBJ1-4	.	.	TGTGCCAGCAGCTTAAAGCAGGGTGGGGAAAAACTGTTTTTT	CASSLKQGGEKLFF
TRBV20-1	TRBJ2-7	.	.	TGCAGTGGCTCTCACGGAGGGGAGCAGTACTTC	CSGSHGGEQYF
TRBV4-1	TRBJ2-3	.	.	TGCGCCAGCAGCCAAAGCGGCGGGCAAAGCACAGATACGCAGTATTTT	CASSQSGGQSTDTQYF
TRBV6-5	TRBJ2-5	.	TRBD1	TGTGCCAGCAGTTACTCCGGACAGGGAGGAGAGACCCAGTACTTC	CASSYSGQGGETQYF
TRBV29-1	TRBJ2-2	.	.	TGCAGCGTTGCACAGGGAAAGGGAACCGGGGAGCTGTTTTTT	CSVAQGKGTGELFF
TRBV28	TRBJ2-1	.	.	TGTGCCAGCTCGACCAGGAATGAGCAGTTCTTC	CASSTRNEQFF
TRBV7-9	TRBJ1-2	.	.	TGTGCCAGCAGCCGACACGGACAGAGAGCTAACTATGGCTACACCTTC	CASSRHGQRANYGYTF
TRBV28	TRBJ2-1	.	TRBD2	TGTGCCAGCAGTTTATACGTGGGACTAGGGCGCAATGAGCAGTTCTTC	CASSLYVGLGRNEQFF
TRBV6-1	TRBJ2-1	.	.	TGTGCCAGCAGTGACAGGCCGTACAATGAGCAGTTCTTC	CASSDRPYNEQFF
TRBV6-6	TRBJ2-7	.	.	TGTGCCAGCAATTATATCCCGACAGGAACCTACGAGCAGTACTTC	CASNYIPTGTYEQYF
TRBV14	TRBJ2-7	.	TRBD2	TGTGCCAGCAGCCAAGATTCAAGGCCTCTCGGGAGGCCCTTCTACGAGCAGTACTTC	CASSQDSRPLGRPFYEQYF
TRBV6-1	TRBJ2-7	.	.	TGTGCCAGCAGTGAACCGACAGGAGCCTACGAGCAGTACTTC	CASSEPTGAYEQYF
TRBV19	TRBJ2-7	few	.	TGTGCCAGTAGTAACCCGGGATTGACCTACGAGCAGTACTTC	CASSNPGLTYEQYF
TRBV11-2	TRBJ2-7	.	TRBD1	TGTGCCAGCAGCGGCTGGGACAGGGAGGACGAGCAGTACTTC	CASSGWDREDEQYF
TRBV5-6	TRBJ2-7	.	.	TGTGCCAGCAGCTTAGGGGGGGGCGCAGGAGGGGACGAGCAGTACTTC	CASSLGGGAGGDEQYF
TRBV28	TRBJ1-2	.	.	TGTGCCAGCAGCAACATTAACTATGGCTACACCTTC	CASSNINYGYTF
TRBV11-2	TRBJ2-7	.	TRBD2	TGTGCCAGCAGCTCTCCGGCTAGCGGGAGCTACGAGCAGTACTTC	CASSSPASGSYEQYF
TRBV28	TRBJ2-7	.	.	TGTGCCAGCAGACCGACAGGTCCCCGTTCGGGTGAGCAGTACTTC	CASRPTGPRSGEQYF